This T cell receptor beta chain stems from a study of memory CD4+ T cells and cytomegalovirus serostatus. Study overall: This sample comes from healthy Belgian adults, 9 CMV seropositive, under 25 seronegative.

The CDR3 extends over 15 amino acids. With 6 bases clipped from V and 3 bases from J, the junction kept 6 bases outside the gene matches. Per the germline V gene, CDR1 is LGHNT and CDR2 is FRNRAP. Clones were sequenced by immunoSEQ multiplex PCR, and TCRdb holds only the in-frame ones, with some missing. The sample lists 45,000 to 60,000 clones; more than 70% were seen once. Single viable CD3+CD4+CD8-CD45RO+ cells were sorted as the memory CD4+ T cells. Material for sequencing was memory CD4+ T cells from blood. The receptor comes from an adult in good health and CMV-seropositive. The chain employs TRBV12-5 and TRBJ1-4; 8 bases map to TRBD1. Written as DNA, the CDR3 is TGTGCTAGTGGCACCCGGACAGGGTCTAATGAAAAACTGTTTTTT. As protein: CASGTRTGSNEKLFF.